The T cell receptor beta chain described here comes from a study of OX40 agonist ivuxolimab in advanced cancers. The study, taken as a whole, reports: Clonal expansion from baseline to week 6 occurred in both CD4+ and CD8+ T cells. Antigens targeted by the expanded peripheral T cells were not determined.

This table comes from immunoSEQ multiplex PCR, and its TCRdb copy is limited to in-frame clones, with some not included. The sample records approximately 98,000 clones, less than 85% being singletons. Exclusion of a patient followed from autoimmune disease history or systemic immunosuppression. The CDR3 is 16 amino acids. Germline V lookup: CDR1 WNHNN, CDR2 SYGVQD (reference sequence). V shed 3 bases, J shed 3 bases, and the junction held 7 bases outside the gene matches. This clone appeared a single time. Antigen unknown. Sequenced material: CD4+ or CD8+ T cells sorted from blood, taken in a trial of the OX40 agonist ivuxolimab. The V gene is TRBV10-1, the J gene TRBJ2-5, with TRBD1 matching over 10 bases. The clonotype originates from an adult with an advanced solid tumor such as melanoma, head and neck, liver or kidney cancer. The DNA of the CDR3 is TGCGCCAGCAGTGAAAGGACAGGGGGTGACAAAGAGACCCAGTACTTC. Residues: CASSERTGGDKETQYF.